These 2 T cell receptor beta chains were all obtained from the same sample, sequenced in a study of Ad26.COV2.S vaccination and SARS-CoV-2 variants. Treatment given: 19 received Ad26.COV2.S at low or high dose, single or two shots; a few received placebo; per-sample allocation not given. Specimens were obtained on day 63 following the first vaccine or placebo injection. Sequenced by immunoSEQ multiplex PCR; TCRdb stores in-frame clones only, minus some. The sample consists of about 410,000 clones, about 88% of them appearing once. The sample was peripheral blood, taken in a trial of Ad26.COV2.S vaccine versus placebo. The receptors come from a person between 18 and 59 years old who received the Ad26.COV2.S COVID-19 vaccine or a placebo.

The V and J genes are TRBV5-6 and TRBJ1-6; TRBD1 aligns across 10 bases. The CDR3 is made up of 14 amino acids. Trimming at V came to 4 bases and at J to 11 bases, leaving 6 bases not matched to a gene. Germline V gives CDR1 SGHDT, CDR2 YYEEEE. The CDR3 is CASSQTGGTTPLHF. CDR3 nucleotides: TGTGCCAGCAGCCAGACAGGGGGCACGACACCCCTCCACTTT.

This sequence joins TRBV2 and TRBJ2-2; 12 bases agree with TRBD1. V gave up 5 bases and J gave up 7 bases; unmatched junction bases: 11. The CDR3 length is 17 residues. Germline CDR1 SNHLY, CDR2 FYNNEI. CDR3 loop: CASSQPPGQGADGELFF. Here the CDR3 DNA reads TGTGCCAGCAGTCAACCCCCGGGACAGGGGGCGGACGGGGAGCTGTTTTTT.